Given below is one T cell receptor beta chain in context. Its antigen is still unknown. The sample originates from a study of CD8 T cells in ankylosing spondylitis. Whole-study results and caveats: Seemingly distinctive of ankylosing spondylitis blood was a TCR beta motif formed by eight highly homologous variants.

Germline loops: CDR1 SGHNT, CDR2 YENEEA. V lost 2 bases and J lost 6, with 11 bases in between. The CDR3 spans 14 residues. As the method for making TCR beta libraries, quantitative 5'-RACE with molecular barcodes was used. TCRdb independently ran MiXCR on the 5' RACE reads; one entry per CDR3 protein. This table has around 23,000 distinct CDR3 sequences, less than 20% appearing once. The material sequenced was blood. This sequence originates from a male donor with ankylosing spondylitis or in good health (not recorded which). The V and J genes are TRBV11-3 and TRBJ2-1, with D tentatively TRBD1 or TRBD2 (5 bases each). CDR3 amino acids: CASSLRPGGNEQFF. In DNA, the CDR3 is TGTGCCAGCAGCTTAAGACCTGGGGGCAATGAGCAGTTCTTC.